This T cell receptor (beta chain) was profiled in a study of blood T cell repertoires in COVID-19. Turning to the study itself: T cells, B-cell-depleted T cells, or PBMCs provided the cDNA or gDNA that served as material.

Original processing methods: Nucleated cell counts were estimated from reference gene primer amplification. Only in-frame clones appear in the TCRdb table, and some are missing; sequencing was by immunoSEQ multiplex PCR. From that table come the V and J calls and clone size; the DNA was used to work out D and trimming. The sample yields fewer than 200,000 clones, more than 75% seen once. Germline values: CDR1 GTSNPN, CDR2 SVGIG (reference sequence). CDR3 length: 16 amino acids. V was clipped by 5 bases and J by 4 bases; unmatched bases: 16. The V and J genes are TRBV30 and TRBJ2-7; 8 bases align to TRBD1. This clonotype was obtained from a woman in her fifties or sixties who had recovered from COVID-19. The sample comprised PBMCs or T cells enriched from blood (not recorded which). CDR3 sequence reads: CAWGPQDRAGGYEQYF. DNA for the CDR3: TGTGCCTGGGGCCCTCAGGACAGGGCTGGAGGATACGAGCAGTACTTC. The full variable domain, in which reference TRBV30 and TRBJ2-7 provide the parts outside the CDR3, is SQTIHQWPATLVQPVGSPLSLECTVEGTSNPNLYWYRQAAGRGLQLLFYSVGIGQISSEVPQNLSASRPQDRQFILSSKKLLLSDSGFYLCAWGPQDRAGGYEQYFGPGTRLTVT.